These 30 T cell receptor beta chains were sequenced from one sample in a study of cytomegalovirus exposure and HLA in healthy donors. Sequenced by immunoSEQ multiplex PCR; TCRdb stores in-frame clones only, minus some. This table holds about 58,000 clones, 90% found once. The specimen was PBMCs. These receptor sequences come from a man aged 18 to 30 in good health and CMV-seronegative.

As to this clone: A read error may account for a junction end that differs from germline. The chain uses TRBV7-7 and TRBJ2-3; TRBD2 might be the D (6 bases). This CDR3 is 17 amino acids long. Germline-derived CDR1 and CDR2 are SSHAT and FNYEAQ (reference sequence). The CDR3 DNA follows: TGTGCTAGCAGCCTCCAACCAACTCTAGCGTCAACAGATACGCAGTATTTT. It codes for CASSLQPTLASTDTQYF. The whole variable domain, filled in from reference TRBV7-7 and TRBJ2-3, reads GAGVSQSPRYKVTKRGQDVTLRCDPISSHATLYWYQQALGQGPEFLTYFNYEAQPDKSGLPSDRFSAERPEGSISTLTIQRTEQRDSAMYRCASSLQPTLASTDTQYFGPGTRLTVL.

This clone has only one observation. The chain couples TRBV18 to TRBJ1-5; 7 bases align to TRBD1. The germline gives CDR1 KGHSH, CDR2 LQKENI. This CDR3 region has 14 residues. Trimming took 3 bases from V and 6 from J; bases not matched to a gene: 5. The CDR3 region is CASSPIDRVQPQHF. The CDR3 DNA follows: TGTGCCAGCTCACCGATCGACAGGGTTCAGCCCCAGCATTTT. Variable domain in full (rest from reference TRBV18 and TRBJ1-5): NAGVMQNPRHLVRRRGQEARLRCSPMKGHSHVYWYRQLPEEGLKFMVYLQKENIIDESGMPKERFSAEFPKEGPSILRIQQVVRGDSAAYFCASSPIDRVQPQHFGDGTRLSIL.

In its sample, this clone was seen once. This rearrangement joins TRBV30 to TRBJ2-1; 8 bases agree with TRBD1. The CDR3 spans 14 residues. Germline CDR1 and CDR2: GTSNPN and SVGIG (reference sequence). Unmatched junction bases numbered 4, after V lost 5 bases and J lost 1 base. The CDR3 here is CAWGTGGSYNEQFF. CDR3 DNA: TGTGCCTGGGGTACAGGGGGATCCTACAATGAGCAGTTCTTC.

The rearrangement uses TRBV30 and TRBJ2-5, with 14 bases matching TRBD2. Germline values: CDR1 GTSNPN, CDR2 SVGIG (reference sequence). V lost 5 bases, J lost 5 bases, and 4 bases stayed unmatched. The CDR3 has 14 amino acids. CDR3 sequence: CAWARLAGGETQYF. CDR3 DNA sequence: TGTGCCTGGGCGAGACTAGCGGGAGGGGAGACCCAGTACTTC.

This sequence joins TRBV7-2 and TRBJ2-5; possible D gene TRBD2, 5 bases. Trimming left V 5 bases short and J 4 bases short, with 14 bases between. This CDR3 spans 14 amino acids. Germline V gene lookup returns CDR1 SGHTA and CDR2 FQGNSA. CDR3 coding DNA: TGTGCCAGCAGCCAACTAGGAAGCCGAGAGACCCAGTACTTC. Translated, it gives CASSQLGSRETQYF.

Only one count was recorded for this clone. The V and J genes are TRBV4-1 and TRBJ2-1; D perhaps matches TRBD1 (6 bases). The V and J ends lost 4 bases and 2 bases respectively, with 18 bases between them. There are 17 residues in the CDR3. The germline gives CDR1 MGHRA, CDR2 YSYEKL. CDR3 amino acids: CASSRAPGQTPYNEQFF. CDR3 DNA sequence: TGCGCCAGCAGCCGAGCTCCGGGACAAACCCCCTACAATGAGCAGTTCTTC.

This sequence joins TRBV2 and TRBJ2-5; 8 bases are shared with TRBD1. The V gene end was trimmed by 6 bases and the J gene end by 6 bases; junction bases not matched to a gene: 6. The CDR3 runs 13 residues. Germline V gene lookup returns CDR1 SNHLY and CDR2 FYNNEI. CDR3 loop: CASRQGVSQTQYF. CDR3 DNA: TGTGCCAGCAGACAGGGGGTCTCTCAGACCCAGTACTTC.

The chain has TRBV28 and TRBJ2-1, with D maybe TRBD1 (6 bases). The CDR3 runs 15 residues. Trimming removed 6 bases from V and 4 bases from J, with 16 bases in between. CDR1 MDHEN and CDR2 SYDVKM come from the germline V gene. CDR3 protein: CASSQGTLEYNEQFF. CDR3 DNA: TGTGCCAGCAGCCAGGGGACACTCGAATACAATGAGCAGTTCTTC.

The chain joins TRBV6-4 to TRBJ2-1; 8 nucleotides align to TRBD1. The junction had 12 bases not matched to a gene; V was cut back by 6 bases and J by 5 bases. Germline CDR1 MRHNA, CDR2 SNTAGT. This CDR3 comprises 16 residues. For the CDR3, the DNA is TGTGCCAGCAGAGTTCAGGGGGCCCTACCCGACAATGAGCAGTTCTTC. Amino acids: CASRVQGALPDNEQFF.

Notes on this clone: The junction and the germline gene differ at one end; a read error may be behind it. The chain has TRBV7-7 and TRBJ2-2; TRBD1 might be the D (5 bases). Per germline, CDR1 SSHAT and CDR2 FNYEAQ (reference sequence). This CDR3 has 15 residues. CDR3 DNA: TGTGCTAGCAGCTTCGGGCAGGGGAACACCGGGGAGCTGTTTTTT. This translates into CASSFGQGNTGELFF. The whole variable domain, remainder taken from reference TRBV7-7 and TRBJ2-2, is GAGVSQSPRYKVTKRGQDVTLRCDPISSHATLYWYQQALGQGPEFLTYFNYEAQPDKSGLPSDRFSAERPEGSISTLTIQRTEQRDSAMYRCASSFGQGNTGELFFGEGSRLTVL.

J is TRBJ2-7 and V is TRBV11-2, with 11 positions matching TRBD1. Germline V CDR1 and CDR2: SGHAT, FQNNGV. V gave up 5 bases and J gave up 4 bases; unmatched junction bases: 4. CDR3 size: 14 residues. CDR3 DNA sequence: TGTGCCAGCAGCCCCGGGACAGGGGGTTACGAGCAGTACTTC. This encodes CASSPGTGGYEQYF. Variable domain in full (rest from reference TRBV11-2 and TRBJ2-7): EAGVAQSPRYKIIEKRQSVAFWCNPISGHATLYWYQQILGQGPKLLIQFQNNGVVDDSQLPKDRFSAERLKGVDSTLKIQPAKLEDSAVYLCASSPGTGGYEQYFGPGTRLTVT.

The rearrangement links TRBV14 to TRBJ2-5; 10 bases agree with TRBD1. The germline V gene encodes CDR1 SGHDN and CDR2 FVKESK. The CDR3 extends over 16 amino acids. J was trimmed by 2 bases and V by 0 bases; bases with no gene match: 3. The CDR3 is CASSQEADRGQETQYF. In DNA form, the CDR3 reads TGTGCCAGCAGCCAAGAGGCGGACAGGGGGCAAGAGACCCAGTACTTC. Full variable domain (outside the CDR3, taken from reference TRBV14 and TRBJ2-5): EAGVTQFPSHSVIEKGQTVTLRCDPISGHDNLYWYRRVMGKEIKFLLHFVKESKQDESGMPNNRFLAERTGGTYSTLKVQPAELEDSGVYFCASSQEADRGQETQYFGPGTRLLVL.

The rearrangement links TRBV5-1 to TRBJ2-1; the match to TRBD2 covers 9 bases. Germline CDR1 reads SGHRS; CDR2 reads YFSETQ. Trimming cost V 4 bases and J 2 bases; bases outside gene matches: 7. The CDR3 consists of 16 residues. In DNA, the CDR3 is TGCGCCAGCAGCGTATCCGGGACTAGCCCCTACAATGAGCAGTTCTTC. Translating gives CASSVSGTSPYNEQFF.

This chain joins TRBV9 and TRBJ2-1; D remains ambiguous. The V and J ends lost 0 bases and 8 bases respectively, with 6 bases between them. CDR3 length equals 12 residues. CDR1 is SGDLS and CDR2 is YYNGEE in the germline V gene. The CDR3, as DNA: TGTGCCAGCAGCGTAGGGGCTTATGAGCAGTTCTTC. Protein sequence: CASSVGAYEQFF. Supplemented by reference TRBV9 and TRBJ2-1, the full variable domain reads DSGVTQTPKHLITATGQRVTLRCSPRSGDLSVYWYQQSLDQGLQFLIQYYNGEERAKGNILERFSAQQFPDLHSELNLSSLELGDSALYFCASSVGAYEQFFGPGTRLTVL.

A note on this clone: In this CDR3 the conserved last residue, phenylalanine or tryptophan, is missing, so a read error is likely. Because the CDR3's place on the DNA is in doubt, the DNA is left out and the CDR3 is given as listed by TCRdb. This chain links TRBV20-1 with TRBJ2-7; the table calls TRBD2, which could not be checked here. Including both end residues, the CDR3 is 11 amino acids long. Per germline, CDR1 DFQATT and CDR2 SNEGSKA (reference sequence). The CDR3 here is CSAGTLAGEII.

The rearrangement uses TRBV4-1 and TRBJ2-7; 11 bases map to TRBD1. This CDR3 spans 15 amino acids. Germline V gives CDR1 MGHRA, CDR2 YSYEKL. The V gene end was trimmed by 3 bases and the J gene end by 3 bases; junction bases not matched to a gene: 4. CDR3 in amino acids: CASSQAGTGGYEQYF. The CDR3 DNA sequence: TGCGCCAGCAGCCAGGCCGGGACAGGGGGCTACGAGCAGTACTTC.

The rearrangement links TRBV9 to TRBJ2-2; possibly TRBD1 for D (6 bases). Germline V gives CDR1 SGDLS, CDR2 YYNGEE. This CDR3 is 15 amino acids long. Trimming took 0 bases from V and 5 from J, leaving 11 bases between them. CDR3 amino acids: CASSVAHRGTGELFF. CDR3 nucleotides: TGTGCCAGCAGCGTAGCCCATAGGGGGACCGGGGAGCTGTTTTTT.

The rearrangement links TRBV7-9 to TRBJ2-3; 9 positions agree with TRBD2. V dropped 3 bases and J dropped 3; count of bases not matched to a gene: 4. The CDR3 runs 15 residues. The germline CDR1 and CDR2 sequences are SEHNR and FQNEAQ (reference sequence). The CDR3 spells CASSFLAGFTDTQYF. CDR3 bases: TGTGCCAGCAGCTTTCTAGCGGGATTTACAGATACGCAGTATTTT.

The J gene is TRBJ2-3, the V gene TRBV6-5, with 10 nucleotides matching TRBD2. Germline V gene lookup returns CDR1 MNHEY and CDR2 SVGAGI. V trimming: 3 bases; J trimming: 6 bases; junction bases outside the gene matches: 9. The CDR3 has 16 residues. CDR3: CASSYMASGRVDTQYF. CDR3 sequence (DNA): TGTGCCAGCAGTTATATGGCTAGCGGGAGAGTCGATACGCAGTATTTT.

The chain links TRBV29-1 to TRBJ2-3, with 7 positions matching TRBD1. This CDR3 is 12 amino acids long. Trimming at V came to 7 bases and at J to 0 bases, leaving 1 base not matched to a gene. Germline CDR1 reads SQVTM; CDR2 reads ANQGSEA. The CDR3 nucleotides read TGCAGCGCGGGACAGAGCACAGATACGCAGTATTTT. It encodes CSAGQSTDTQYF.

This chain uses TRBV27 with TRBJ2-1; 8 bases are shared with TRBD1. Per germline, CDR1 MNHEY and CDR2 SMNVEV (reference sequence). The CDR3 sequence is 14 residues long. Germline trimming cut 5 bases from V and 2 bases from J; bases unmatched to any gene: 2. CDR3 sequence (DNA): TGTGCCAGCAGTGCAGGGGGCCCCTACAATGAGCAGTTCTTC. Its translation is CASSAGGPYNEQFF.

The V call is TRBV25-1, the J call TRBJ2-3; weak D call: TRBD2 (6 bases). The CDR3 is made up of 15 amino acids. Germline V CDR1 and CDR2: MGHDK, SYGVNS. V was pared by 1 base and J by 2 bases, with 10 bases between. CDR3 region: CASSESTGVTDTQYF. The DNA of the CDR3 is TGTGCCAGCAGTGAATCAACGGGAGTCACAGATACGCAGTATTTT. The variable domain in full, with the rest retrieved from reference TRBV25-1 and TRBJ2-3, is EADIYQTPRYLVIGTGKKITLECSQTMGHDKMYWYQQDPGMELHLIHYSYGVNSTEKGDLSSESTVSRIRTEHFPLTLESARPSHTSQYLCASSESTGVTDTQYFGPGTRLTVL.

The chain uses TRBV7-2 and TRBJ2-7; 8 bases are shared with TRBD2. Germline values: CDR1 SGHTA, CDR2 FQGNSA. The junction had 7 bases not matched to a gene; V was cut back by 1 base and J by 5 bases. This CDR3 comprises 15 residues. CDR3 amino acids: CASSLEGAGAHEQYF. The CDR3 coding sequence is TGTGCCAGCAGCTTAGAGGGAGCGGGAGCCCACGAGCAGTACTTC.

The chain uses TRBV6-1 and TRBJ2-1; the D gene is possibly TRBD2 (6 bases). The CDR3 has 11 amino acids. The ends were cut back, 8 bases at V and 9 bases at J, with 11 bases in the middle. Germline-derived CDR1 and CDR2 are MNHNS and SASEGT. CDR3 DNA sequence: TGTGCCAGCTCTACTAGCCCTGAGCAGTTCTTC. It codes for CASSTSPEQFF.

The CDR3 loop reads CASSLQGNTGELFF. CDR3 sequence (DNA): TGTGCCAGCAGCTTACAGGGGAACACCGGGGAGCTGTTTTTT. V gene TRBV11-2 combines with J gene TRBJ2-2; D may be TRBD1 (5 bases). The CDR3 consists of 14 residues. Germline V gives CDR1 SGHAT, CDR2 FQNNGV. The ends were cut back, 2 bases at V and 1 base at J, with 5 bases in the middle.

This chain joins TRBV20-1 and TRBJ1-1; D ambiguous. V dropped 6 bases and J dropped 8 bases, with 13 bases sitting between them. The CDR3 is 11 amino acids. The germline V gene encodes CDR1 DFQATT and CDR2 SNEGSKA (reference sequence). CDR3 DNA: TGCAGTGCCACACAGCCGCAGGAAGCTTTCTTT. It yields the protein CSATQPQEAFF.

The chain joins TRBV28 to TRBJ1-2; possible D gene TRBD1, 5 bases. V lost 6 bases and J 11 bases, leaving 22 bases between the germline ends. This CDR3 spans 14 amino acids. Germline V gene lookup returns CDR1 MDHEN and CDR2 SYDVKM. The CDR3 loop reads CASSLMGLPTYYTF. CDR3 bases: TGTGCCAGCAGCTTGATGGGACTTCCGACTTATTACACCTTC.

CDR3 sequence: CASSVARTSGSHTQYF. CDR3 in DNA: TGTGCCAGCAGCGTAGCCAGGACTAGCGGGAGTCATACGCAGTATTTT. This chain connects TRBV9 to TRBJ2-3, with 13 bases aligning to TRBD2. Germline lookup yields CDR1 SGDLS and CDR2 YYNGEE. The ends lost 0 bases at V and 7 bases at J; junction bases unmatched: 5. CDR3 length: 16 amino acids.

In its sample, this clone was seen a few times. The chain is built from TRBV30 and TRBJ1-5, with D uncertain. Germline CDR1 and CDR2: GTSNPN and SVGIG (reference sequence). The CDR3 consists of 15 residues. V was shortened by 3 bases and J by 6 bases, with 18 bases between the two germline ends. The CDR3 region is CAWRAWTGAGQPQHF. CDR3 bases: TGTGCCTGGAGGGCTTGGACGGGAGCCGGTCAGCCCCAGCATTTT.

This clone was detected once. V is TRBV4-2 and J is TRBJ2-2, with 7 nucleotides matching TRBD2. Trimming removed 1 base from V and 7 bases from J; junction bases left unmatched: 6. The CDR3 has 15 amino acids. Germline-derived CDR1 and CDR2 are LGHNA and YNFKEQ. This CDR3 is CASSQVQRDYGELFF. In nucleotides, the CDR3 is TGTGCCAGCAGCCAAGTACAGCGGGACTACGGGGAGCTGTTTTTT.